These 24 T cell receptor beta chains came from one sample sequenced in a study of cytomegalovirus exposure and HLA in healthy donors. In the PCR, 60 Vbeta and 13 Jbeta primers were used. Here immunoSEQ multiplex PCR was the method, and the copy in TCRdb shows in-frame clones only, minus some. Found here are some 190,000 clones, around 80% of them singletons; the top ten hold around 2.3%. Sequences were obtained from PBMCs. These receptors were obtained from a woman younger than 45 in good health and CMV-seropositive.

V gene TRBV15 combines with J gene TRBJ1-5, with 7 bases identical to TRBD1. In germline, CDR1 is LNHNV, CDR2 YYDKDF (reference sequence). The CDR3 contains 17 residues. V lost 0 bases and J lost 3; bases outside the gene matches: 8. This CDR3 reads CATSREMVGGDNQPQHF. The CDR3 DNA sequence: TGTGCCACCAGCAGAGAGATGGTAGGGGGCGACAATCAGCCCCAGCATTTT.

V and J are TRBV6-6 and TRBJ1-2; 11 bases agree with TRBD1. J gave up 4 bases and V 2 bases, and 3 bases lay outside the gene matches. The CDR3 contains 15 residues. Germline V CDR1 and CDR2: MNHNY, SVGAGI (reference sequence). The CDR3 DNA follows: TGTGCCAGCAGTTACGAGGACAGGGGGCTCTATGGCTACACCTTC. It specifies CASSYEDRGLYGYTF.

This clone was recorded a few times. The genes are TRBV15 and TRBJ2-7; D possibly corresponds to TRBD2 (6 bases). CDR3 size: 17 residues. Germline V gives CDR1 LNHNV, CDR2 YYDKDF (reference sequence). V lost 1 base to trimming and J lost 0 bases, with 16 bases between them. The CDR3 DNA sequence: TGTGCCACCAGCAGAGGGGGAGGAGCGGCGAACTCCTACGAGCAGTACTTC. Its protein is CATSRGGGAANSYEQYF.

This clone was seen once. V gene TRBV11-2 combines with J gene TRBJ2-1; perhaps TRBD1 as D (6 bases). CDR3 length equals 15 residues. The germline CDR1 and CDR2 sequences are SGHAT and FQNNGV. V gave up 1 base and J gave up 9 bases, with 16 bases separating them. The CDR3 DNA reads TGTGCCAGCAGCTTAGTGTGGGGGCCCGGCGGTGAGCAGTTCTTC. This codes for CASSLVWGPGGEQFF.

The V gene is TRBV2, the J gene TRBJ2-5, with a tentative D call TRBD1 (6 bases). This CDR3 region has 12 residues. Per the germline V gene, CDR1 is SNHLY and CDR2 is FYNNEI. Trimming pared 7 bases from V and 6 bases from J, leaving 12 bases between. This CDR3 reads CASTGALQTQYF. DNA of the CDR3: TGTGCCAGCACAGGGGCTCTTCAGACCCAGTACTTC.

Comments on this clone: The identical CDR3 is also encoded by other nucleotide sequences in the sample. The chain combines TRBV11-3 with TRBJ1-3, with TRBD1 identical over 7 bases. Per the germline V gene, CDR1 is SGHNT and CDR2 is YENEEA. V shed 1 base, J shed 4 bases, and the junction held 4 bases outside the gene matches. This CDR3 has 15 residues. CDR3 loop: CASSLVGDSGNTIYF. For the CDR3, the DNA is TGTGCCAGCAGCTTAGTTGGGGACAGCGGAAACACCATATATTTT.

The V and J genes are TRBV7-6 and TRBJ1-1; tentatively, D is TRBD1 (6 bases). This CDR3 has 13 residues. CDR1 is SGHVS, CDR2 FNYEAQ, per germline. With 3 bases removed from V and 4 bases from J, the gap between germline ends came to 9 bases. CDR3 nucleotides: TGTGCCAGCAGCTTGACGACAGGCACTGAAGCTTTCTTT. This translates into CASSLTTGTEAFF.

The V and J genes are TRBV28 and TRBJ1-2, with TRBD1 identical over 9 bases. The CDR3 is made up of 17 amino acids. Germline values: CDR1 MDHEN, CDR2 SYDVKM. The V and J ends lost 5 bases and 4 bases, in that order; junction bases with no gene match: 14. CDR3 DNA: TGTGCCAGCAGTCCCGGAGAGGGGACAGGGACAGTCTATGGCTACACCTTC. It yields the protein CASSPGEGTGTVYGYTF.

The chain uses TRBV7-8 and TRBJ2-1; 8 bases map to TRBD2. After removal of 8 bases from V and 0 bases from J, the junction contained 6 bases not matched to a gene. The V gene's germline CDR1 is SGHVS and CDR2 FQNEAQ. The CDR3 sequence is 15 residues long. CDR3 sequence (DNA): TGTGCCAGCTCCAAAGCGGGGGCCTCCTACAATGAGCAGTTCTTC. Its translation: CASSKAGASYNEQFF.

The chain has TRBV4-1 and TRBJ1-2, with TRBD1 identical over 7 bases. The V gene's germline CDR1 is MGHRA and CDR2 YSYEKL. CDR3 length: 17 residues. The V gene end was trimmed by 0 bases and the J gene end by 4 bases; junction bases not matched to a gene: 11. The CDR3 loop is CASSQEPTGAKFYGYTF. CDR3 bases: TGCGCCAGCAGCCAAGAGCCCACAGGGGCCAAGTTCTATGGCTACACCTTC.

The chain couples TRBV9 to TRBJ2-2; perhaps TRBD1 as D (6 bases). V was trimmed by 3 bases and J by 5 bases, leaving 8 bases between them. The CDR3 has 13 residues. Germline CDR1 reads SGDLS; CDR2 reads YYNGEE. CDR3 DNA: TGTGCCAGCAGCGATCAGGGGACCGGGGAGCTGTTTTTT. It is translated as CASSDQGTGELFF.

CDR3 nucleotide sequence: TGTGCCAGCAGCTTATTAGTAGTCACTGAAGCTTTCTTT. Protein: CASSLLVVTEAFF. The rearrangement joins TRBV7-2 to TRBJ1-1, with D unclear. V was pared by 2 bases and J by 4 bases, with 8 bases between. Germline CDR1 is SGHTA and CDR2 is FQGNSA. This CDR3 contains 13 residues.

The chain couples TRBV6-7 to TRBJ2-7; TRBD1 might be the D (5 bases). TRBV6-7 qualifies as an ORF whose function is uncertain. Trimming took 10 bases from V and 6 from J, leaving 13 bases between them. The CDR3 extends over 11 amino acids. CDR3 DNA sequence: TGTGCCACCGTAGGGGCGGCCGAGCAGTACTTC. It translates to CATVGAAEQYF.

The rearrangement joins TRBV2 to TRBJ2-1, with D tentatively TRBD1 (6 bases). The CDR3 runs to 13 residues. V was pared by 4 bases and J by 12 bases, with 16 bases between. Germline CDR1 is SNHLY and CDR2 is FYNNEI. The CDR3 nucleotides are TGTGCCAGCAGTGGGGACACCCTGAGAGGGCAGTTCTTC. It codes for CASSGDTLRGQFF.

The chain has TRBV30 and TRBJ2-2; TRBD1 aligns across 9 bases. Germline V gene lookup returns CDR1 GTSNPN and CDR2 SVGIG (reference sequence). The V segment lost 0 bases and the J segment 6 bases; nucleotides outside the gene matches: 5. This CDR3 is built from 15 residues. The CDR3 DNA follows: TGTGCCTGGAGTGTGGTACAGGGGGCAGCCGGGGAGCTGTTTTTT. Encoded protein: CAWSVVQGAAGELFF.

The V and J genes are TRBV6-1 and TRBJ1-5, with D possibly being TRBD1 (6 bases). Germline CDR1 is MNHNS and CDR2 is SASEGT. This CDR3 comprises 14 residues. Trimming pared 3 bases from V and 6 bases from J, leaving 12 bases between. CDR3 residues: CASSDTGKRQPQHF. The CDR3 DNA reads as TGTGCCAGCAGTGACACAGGGAAGCGTCAGCCCCAGCATTTT.

The chain is built from TRBV4-2 and TRBJ1-2; no reliable D call. Germline assignment: CDR1 LGHNA and CDR2 YNFKEQ. Trimming removed 0 bases from V and 7 bases from J, with 9 bases in between. The CDR3 is made up of 13 amino acids. The CDR3 is CASSQEEGVGYTF. In DNA form, the CDR3 reads TGTGCCAGCAGCCAAGAAGAAGGAGTTGGCTACACCTTC.

This clone was seen a handful of times. V is TRBV7-8 and J is TRBJ1-3; D is uncertain. Germline-derived CDR1 and CDR2 are SGHVS and FQNEAQ. The CDR3 has 15 amino acids. V lost 1 base to trimming and J lost 0 bases, with 7 bases between them. This CDR3 reads CASSLGSSSGNTIYF. CDR3 bases: TGTGCCAGCAGCTTAGGCTCGAGCTCTGGAAACACCATATATTTT.

The chain links TRBV11-3 to TRBJ2-3; D is possibly TRBD1 (6 bases). Trimming removed 2 bases at V and 6 bases at J, with 15 bases between. Germline CDR1 reads SGHNT; CDR2 reads YENEEA. The CDR3 is made up of 15 amino acids. CDR3 protein: CASSLTQGRTDTQYF. The DNA for the CDR3 is TGTGCCAGCAGCTTAACACAGGGTAGGACGGATACGCAGTATTTT.

Remarks on this clone: A junction end diverges from the germline sequence, so it may reflect a read error. The chain recombines TRBV13 with TRBJ2-7; no definite D call. The germline V gene encodes CDR1 PRHDT and CDR2 FYEKMQ (reference sequence). CDR3 length: 14 amino acids. The CDR3 reads CASSIGVIGDEQYF. The CDR3 DNA follows: TGTGCCAGCAGCATAGGTGTGATCGGAGACGAGCAGTACTTC.

This clone appeared a few times. This CDR3 reads CASSENEGSSYGYTF. The CDR3 bases are TGTGCCAGCAGTGAAAACGAGGGCTCCTCCTATGGCTACACCTTC. The chain carries TRBV2 and TRBJ1-2; D unresolved. Trimming took off 2 bases at V and 4 bases at J, with 14 bases between the two ends. This CDR3 has 15 amino acids. In germline, CDR1 is SNHLY, CDR2 FYNNEI.

DNA of the CDR3: TGTGCCAGCAGAGGACTAGCGGGGGCCACGACCACCTTAGAGACCCAGTACTTC. Residues: CASRGLAGATTTLETQYF. The V call is TRBV2, the J call TRBJ2-5; 13 bases agree with TRBD2. The ends lost 6 bases at V and 4 bases at J; junction bases unmatched: 14. From germline, CDR1 is SNHLY and CDR2 FYNNEI. CDR3 length: 18 amino acids.

The chain couples TRBV28 to TRBJ2-7; TRBD2 agrees at 8 bases. The germline gives CDR1 MDHEN, CDR2 SYDVKM. The CDR3 covers 14 residues. With V trimmed by 7 bases and J by 7 bases, 12 bases remained unmatched. The chain's CDR3 is CASIRGGLRLEQYF. Written as DNA, the CDR3 is TGTGCCAGCATCCGGGGGGGACTACGACTGGAGCAGTACTTC.

The chain employs TRBV6-5 and TRBJ1-3, with 7 bases aligning to TRBD1. The CDR3 has 15 residues. The V gene end was trimmed by 2 bases and the J gene end by 4 bases; junction bases not matched to a gene: 5. The germline CDR1 and CDR2 sequences are MNHEY and SVGAGI. In nucleotides, the CDR3 is TGTGCCAGCAGTTACAGGGGGCAAGTGGGAAACACCATATATTTT. Translating it yields CASSYRGQVGNTIYF.